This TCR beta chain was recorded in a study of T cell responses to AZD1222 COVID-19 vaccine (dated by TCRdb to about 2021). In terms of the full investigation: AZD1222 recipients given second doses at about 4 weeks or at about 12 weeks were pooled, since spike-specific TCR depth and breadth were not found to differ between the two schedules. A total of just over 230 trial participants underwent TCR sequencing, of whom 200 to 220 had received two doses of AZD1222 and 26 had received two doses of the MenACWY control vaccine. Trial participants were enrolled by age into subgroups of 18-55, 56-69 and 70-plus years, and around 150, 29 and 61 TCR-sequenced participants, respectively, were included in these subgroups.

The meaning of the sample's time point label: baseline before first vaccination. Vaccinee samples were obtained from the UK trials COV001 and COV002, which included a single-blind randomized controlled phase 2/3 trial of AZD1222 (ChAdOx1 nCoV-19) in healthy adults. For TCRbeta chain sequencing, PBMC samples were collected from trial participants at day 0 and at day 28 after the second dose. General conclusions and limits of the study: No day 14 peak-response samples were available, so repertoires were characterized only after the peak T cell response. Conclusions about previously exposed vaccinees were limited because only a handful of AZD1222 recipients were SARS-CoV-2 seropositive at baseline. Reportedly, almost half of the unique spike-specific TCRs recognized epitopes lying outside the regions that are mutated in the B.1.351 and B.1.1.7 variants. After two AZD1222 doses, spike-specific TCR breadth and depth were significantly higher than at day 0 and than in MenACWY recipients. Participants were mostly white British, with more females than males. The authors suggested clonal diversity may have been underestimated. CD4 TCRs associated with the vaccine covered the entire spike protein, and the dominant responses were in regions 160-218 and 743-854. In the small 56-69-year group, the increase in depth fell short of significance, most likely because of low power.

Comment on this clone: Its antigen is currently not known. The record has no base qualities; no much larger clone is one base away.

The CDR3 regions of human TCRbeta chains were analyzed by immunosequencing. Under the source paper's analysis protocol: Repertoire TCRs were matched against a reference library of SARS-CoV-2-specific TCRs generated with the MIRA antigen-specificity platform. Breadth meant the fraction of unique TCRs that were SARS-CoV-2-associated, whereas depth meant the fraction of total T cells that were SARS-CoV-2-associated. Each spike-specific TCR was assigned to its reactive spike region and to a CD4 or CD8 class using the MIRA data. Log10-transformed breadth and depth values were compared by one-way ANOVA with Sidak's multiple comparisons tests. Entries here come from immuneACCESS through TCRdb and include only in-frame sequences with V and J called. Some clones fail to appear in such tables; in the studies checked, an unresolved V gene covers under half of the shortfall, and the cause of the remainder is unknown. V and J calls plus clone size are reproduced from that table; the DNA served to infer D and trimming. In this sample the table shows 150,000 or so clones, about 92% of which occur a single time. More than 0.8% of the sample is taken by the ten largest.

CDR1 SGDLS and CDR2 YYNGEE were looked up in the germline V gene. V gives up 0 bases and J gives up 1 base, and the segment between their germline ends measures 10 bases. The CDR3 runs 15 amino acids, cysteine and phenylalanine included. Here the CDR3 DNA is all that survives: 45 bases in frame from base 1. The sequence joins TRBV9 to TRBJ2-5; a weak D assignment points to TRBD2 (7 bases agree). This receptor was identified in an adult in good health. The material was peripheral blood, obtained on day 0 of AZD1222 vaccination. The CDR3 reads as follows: CASSVGGGPQETQYF. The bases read TGTGCCAGCAGCGTAGGGGGGGGCCCCCAAGAGACCCAGTACTTC. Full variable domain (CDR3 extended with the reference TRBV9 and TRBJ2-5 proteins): DSGVTQTPKHLITATGQRVTLRCSPRSGDLSVYWYQQSLDQGLQFLIQYYNGEERAKGNILERFSAQQFPDLHSELNLSSLELGDSALYFCASSVGGGPQETQYFGPGTRLLVL.